These T cell receptor beta chains were read from a single sample in a study of low-dose radiotherapy and immunotherapy resistance in tumors. A single record per CDR3 protein comes from TCRdb applying MiXCR to the reads. This table holds just over 90,000 distinct CDR3 sequences, 20% to 25% found once. The sample was PBMCs, taken after low-dose radiotherapy plus immunotherapy. The receptors derive from a female donor with ovarian cancer. CDR3s include the opening cysteine and the closing phenylalanine or tryptophan. D genes are given only for firm matches. The size entry is marked missing in some rows and otherwise reads once, few, many or a size class.

TRBV11-3	14	TRBJ2-1	many	-	CASSLGRRRDEQFF	TGTGCCAGCAGCCTAGGTCGGCGCCGCGATGAGCAGTTCTTC
TRBV29-1	15	TRBJ2-5	-	-	CSVDRGRGFGETQYF	TGCAGCGTTGACCGGGGGAGAGGTTTCGGGGAGACCCAGTACTTC
TRBV5-1	11	TRBJ1-1	many	-	CASSLGGGAFF	TGCGCCAGCAGCTTGGGCGGGGGAGCTTTCTTT
TRBV5-1	14	TRBJ2-2	many	-	CASSAGWNTGELFF	TGCGCCAGCAGCGCGGGGTGGAACACCGGGGAGCTGTTTTTT
TRBV6-2/TRBV6-3	15	TRBJ2-1	many	-	CASSERGRGGNEQFF	TGTGCCAGCAGTGAACGAGGGCGAGGTGGCAATGAGCAGTTCTTC
TRBV5-1	14	TRBJ2-5	many	-	CASSPEGSRGTQYF	TGCGCCAGCAGCCCGGAAGGCTCGCGAGGGACCCAGTACTTC
TRBV5-6	13	TRBJ2-3	many	-	CASILASGNTQYF	TGTGCCAGCATCTTGGCTTCCGGTAATACGCAGTATTTT
TRBV12-3/TRBV12-4	16	TRBJ1-5	-	TRBD1	CASSPIDRANNQPQHF	TGTGCCAGCAGTCCTATTGACAGGGCCAACAATCAGCCCCAGCATTTT
TRBV29-1	12	TRBJ2-5	many	-	CSVGQRAGTQYF	TGCAGCGTTGGGCAGCGCGCGGGGACCCAGTACTTC
TRBV20-1	15	TRBJ2-3	-	-	CSARDRRVGTDTQYF	TGCAGTGCTAGAGATCGGAGGGTAGGCACAGATACGCAGTATTTT
TRBV6-6	12	TRBJ1-1	many	-	CASSLRNTEAFF	TGTGCCAGCAGTTTAAGGAACACTGAAGCTTTCTTT
TRBV11-3	16	TRBJ2-3	many	-	CASSLVPAVSTDTQYF	TGTGCCAGCAGCTTAGTCCCCGCTGTTAGCACAGATACGCAGTATTTT
TRBV20-1	14	TRBJ2-7	-	-	CSARPMQGFSEQYF	TGCAGTGCTAGGCCTATGCAGGGTTTCTCCGAGCAGTACTTC
TRBV7-2	14	TRBJ2-3	many	-	CASSLGGSVHTQYF	TGTGCCAGCAGCTTAGGGGGTAGCGTGCATACGCAGTATTTT
TRBV4-3	15	TRBJ2-3	many	TRBD1	CASSLGTGSADTQYF	TGCGCCAGCAGCCTAGGGACAGGGTCGGCAGATACGCAGTATTTT
TRBV3-1	15	TRBJ2-1	few	-	CASSQDVGSQNEQFF	TGTGCCAGCAGCCAAGATGTTGGTAGTCAGAATGAGCAGTTCTTC
TRBV6-2/TRBV6-3	16	TRBJ1-3	many	TRBD1	CASSDRTGGNGNTIYF	TGTGCCAGCAGTGACCGGACAGGGGGTAATGGAAACACCATATATTTT
TRBV7-7	13	TRBJ2-7	many	-	CASSSGRGVEQYF	TGTGCTAGCAGCTCAGGGCGAGGGGTCGAGCAGTACTTC
TRBV14	15	TRBJ1-1	many	-	CASSQQGTMNTEAFF	TGTGCCAGCAGCCAGCAAGGGACAATGAACACTGAAGCTTTCTTT
TRBV28	16	TRBJ1-6	many	TRBD1	CASSRLYRGRYSPLHF	TGTGCCAGCAGTCGCTTATACAGGGGGAGATATTCACCCCTCCACTTT
TRBV12-3/TRBV12-4	14	TRBJ1-5	-	-	CASSLRQQNQPQHF	TGTGCCAGCAGTTTAAGGCAGCAGAATCAGCCCCAGCATTTT
TRBV4-1	16	TRBJ2-3	many	-	CASSPSRGEGKDTQYF	TGCGCCAGCAGCCCTAGTAGGGGGGAAGGAAAAGATACGCAGTATTTT
TRBV20-1	17	TRBJ2-7	many	TRBD1	CSARVKPGQGRSYEQYF	TGCAGTGCTAGAGTCAAACCGGGACAGGGAAGATCCTACGAGCAGTACTTC
TRBV20-1	15	TRBJ2-4	many	-	CSAPSPEEAKNIQYF	TGCAGTGCGCCCTCTCCTGAGGAGGCCAAAAACATTCAGTACTTC
TRBV15	14	TRBJ1-2	-	-	CATSRDVQNYGYTF	TGTGCCACCAGCAGAGATGTCCAGAACTATGGCTACACCTTC
TRBV28	14	TRBJ1-6	many	-	CASSFLARNSPLHF	TGTGCCAGCAGTTTTTTAGCGAGGAATTCACCCCTCCACTTT
TRBV12-3/TRBV12-4	17	TRBJ2-3	many	TRBD2	CASHGTAGLAVTDTQYF	TGTGCCAGCCACGGGACAGCGGGACTAGCGGTCACAGATACGCAGTATTTT
TRBV12-3/TRBV12-4	16	TRBJ1-1	many	TRBD1	CASSSGQRAMNTEAFF	TGTGCCAGCAGTTCGGGACAGAGGGCGATGAACACTGAAGCTTTCTTT
TRBV7-3	13	TRBJ1-5	many	-	CASSRDGNQPQHF	TGTGCCAGCAGCCGGGACGGAAATCAGCCCCAGCATTTT
TRBV2	14	TRBJ2-3	many	-	CASSDTGPADTQYF	TGTGCCAGCAGTGATACGGGGCCGGCAGATACGCAGTATTTT
TRBV28	16	TRBJ1-6	many	TRBD1	CASSLRRDRDNSPLHF	TGTGCCAGCAGTTTGAGGCGGGACAGAGATAATTCACCCCTCCACTTT
TRBV24-1	16	TRBJ2-1	many	TRBD1	CATSGSDRGGYNEQFF	TGTGCCACCAGTGGATCGGACAGGGGAGGGTACAATGAGCAGTTCTTC
TRBV6-2/TRBV6-3	11	TRBJ1-1	many	-	CASSQTSEAFF	TGTGCCAGCAGCCAGACATCGGAAGCTTTCTTT
TRBV7-9	12	TRBJ1-1	many	TRBD1	CASSRDRGEAFF	TGTGCCAGCAGCCGGGACAGGGGGGAAGCTTTCTTT
TRBV12-3/TRBV12-4	15	TRBJ2-7	many	-	CASSLGLLGTYEQYF	TGTGCCAGCAGTTTAGGACTCCTAGGGACCTACGAGCAGTACTTC
TRBV20-1	14	TRBJ2-2	many	TRBD2	CSAISGGATGELFF	TGCAGTGCCATTAGCGGGGGGGCCACCGGGGAGCTGTTTTTT
TRBV5-1	14	TRBJ2-2	many	TRBD1	CASSPGQNPGELFF	TGCGCCAGCAGCCCGGGACAGAATCCCGGGGAGCTGTTTTTT
TRBV12-3/TRBV12-4	15	TRBJ2-3	many	-	CASSLLANFGDTQYF	TGTGCCAGCAGTTTACTGGCGAATTTCGGAGATACGCAGTATTTT
TRBV29-1	12	TRBJ2-7	many	TRBD1	CSVVQGAGEQYF	TGCAGCGTTGTACAGGGGGCTGGGGAGCAGTACTTC
TRBV7-2	13	TRBJ2-3	many	-	CASSSYSRDTQYF	TGTGCCAGCAGCTCCTATAGCAGGGATACGCAGTATTTT
TRBV5-1	15	TRBJ2-2	many	-	CASSLSQGRTGELFF	TGCGCCAGCAGCTTGTCACAGGGTCGGACCGGGGAGCTGTTTTTT
TRBV19	16	TRBJ2-3	many	TRBD1	CASSILGTGVSDTQYF	TGTGCCAGTAGTATCCTAGGGACAGGGGTTTCCGATACGCAGTATTTT
TRBV12-3/TRBV12-4	12	TRBJ2-7	many	-	CASRDRTYEQYF	TGTGCCAGCAGAGACCGAACCTACGAGCAGTACTTC